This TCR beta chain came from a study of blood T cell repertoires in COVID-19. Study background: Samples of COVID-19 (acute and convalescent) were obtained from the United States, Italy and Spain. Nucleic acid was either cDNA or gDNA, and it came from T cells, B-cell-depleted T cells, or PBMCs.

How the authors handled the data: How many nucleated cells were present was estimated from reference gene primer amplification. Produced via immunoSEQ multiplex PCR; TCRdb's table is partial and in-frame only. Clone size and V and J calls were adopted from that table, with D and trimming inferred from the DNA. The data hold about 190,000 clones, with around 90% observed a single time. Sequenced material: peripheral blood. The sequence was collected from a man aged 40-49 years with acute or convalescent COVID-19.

CDR3 DNA sequence: TGTGCCAGCAGCTGGGGGCTAGCGGGGGGACCTACCTACGAGCAGTACTTC. Amino acids: CASSWGLAGGPTYEQYF. This chain connects TRBV13 to TRBJ2-7, with 11 bases lining up with TRBD2. CDR1 is PRHDT, CDR2 FYEKMQ, per germline (reference sequence). The CDR3 is 17 residues long. Trimming removed 4 bases from V and 2 bases from J; junction bases left unmatched: 10.